This is a list of T cell receptor beta chains from one sample in a study of response to subunit inactivated influenza vaccine. A single record per CDR3 protein comes from TCRdb applying MiXCR to the RT-PCR reads. Of about 160,000 distinct CDR3 sequences in the sample, about a tenth were seen once. The sample in question was non-naive T cells sorted from PBMCs, obtained 35 to 45 days after vaccination. These receptor sequences come from a man aged 50 or older who received an inactivated influenza vaccine. Each CDR3 is given with its conserved first and last residue. D genes are given only for firm matches. Clone sizes are given selectively: once, few, many, or a class where the clone is expanded.

v_gene	d_gene	abundance	j_gene	CDR3nt	CDR3aa
TRBV20-1	-	-	TRBJ2-7	TGCAGTGCTAGAGGGGGGATCGAGCAGTACTTC	CSARGGIEQYF
TRBV15	-	-	TRBJ1-5	TGTGCCACCAGCAGCTCGGGGGGAAGCAGGCAGCCCCAGCATTTT	CATSSSGGSRQPQHF
TRBV28	-	-	TRBJ2-7	TGTGCCAGCAGTTGGTTCAGGGAGACCTACGAGCAGTACTTC	CASSWFRETYEQYF
TRBV9	TRBD2	-	TRBJ2-5	TGTGCCAGCAGCGTAGCCAGCGGGGCGACCCAGTACTTC	CASSVASGATQYF
TRBV14	TRBD2	few	TRBJ2-7	TGTGCCAGCAGCCTGACTAGCGGCACCTACGAGCAGTACTTC	CASSLTSGTYEQYF
TRBV29-1	TRBD1	many	TRBJ1-2	TGCAGCGTCGCTTCCGGGACAGGGGGCTTTGGCTACACCTTC	CSVASGTGGFGYTF
TRBV29-1	TRBD1	few	TRBJ1-5	TGCAGCGTTGAATTGAGACAGGGCCAGCCCCAGCATTTT	CSVELRQGQPQHF
TRBV13	-	-	TRBJ2-3	TGTGCCAGCAGCCCCGCCCCCCTGGAGTTAGGCACAGATACGCAGTATTTT	CASSPAPLELGTDTQYF
TRBV7-9	TRBD2	-	TRBJ2-2	TGTGCCAGCAGACGAAGGACTAGCGGGGGCACCGGGGAGCTGTTTTTT	CASRRRTSGGTGELFF
TRBV6-2/TRBV6-3	-	few	TRBJ1-5	TGTGCCAGCAGTTACCGGGGGTCCAATCAGCCCCAGCATTTT	CASSYRGSNQPQHF
TRBV27	-	few	TRBJ2-5	TGTGCCAGCAGAGTCGTGGGGGGGCAAGGGGAGACCCAGTACTTC	CASRVVGGQGETQYF
TRBV7-2	-	few	TRBJ2-7	TGTGCCAGCAGCTTCTCAGGGTACGAGCAGTACTTC	CASSFSGYEQYF
TRBV5-1	-	many	TRBJ2-3	TGCGCCAGCGCGCTCCTTGGAGGCTGGAGCACAGATACGCAGTATTTT	CASALLGGWSTDTQYF
TRBV29-1	-	few	TRBJ1-5	TGCAGCGTTGCCCAGGGTCAGAATCAGCCCCAGCATTTT	CSVAQGQNQPQHF
TRBV6-2/TRBV6-3	TRBD1	few	TRBJ2-7	TGTGCCAGCAGTTATCCCGGGACAGCTGCCTACGAGCAGTACTTC	CASSYPGTAAYEQYF
TRBV27	TRBD2	many	TRBJ2-1	TGTGCCAGCAGTTTGGTAGCGGGAGTGGATGAGCAGTTCTTC	CASSLVAGVDEQFF
TRBV28	-	many	TRBJ1-2	TGTGCCAGCAGTCGGACATTATCAGCTCATGGCTACACCTTC	CASSRTLSAHGYTF
TRBV20-1	-	many	TRBJ1-5	TGCAGTGCTAGAGACTATAGGGTTGCTCAGCCCCAGCATTTT	CSARDYRVAQPQHF
TRBV5-1	-	few	TRBJ2-3	TGCGCCAGCAGTAAGGAAACCCCGGATACGCAGTATTTT	CASSKETPDTQYF
TRBV10-3	-	few	TRBJ2-1	TGTGCCATCAGTGAGGTTTCAGGGGTGAACAATGAGCAGTTCTTC	CAISEVSGVNNEQFF
TRBV4-3	-	few	TRBJ2-2	TGCGCCAGCAGCCAAGTTGGGGCCGGGGAGCTGTTTTTT	CASSQVGAGELFF
TRBV14	TRBD2	few	TRBJ2-7	TGTGCCAGCAGCCAACTAGCGGGAGGGGACTACGAGCAGTACTTC	CASSQLAGGDYEQYF
TRBV20-1	TRBD2	many	TRBJ2-1	TGCAGTGCTCGACTAGCGGGGGGGCCGAGTACGCAGTTCTTC	CSARLAGGPSTQFF
TRBV7-3	TRBD1	many	TRBJ2-3	TGTGCCAGCAGCTTACGGCAGGGGGCTGATACGCAGTATTTT	CASSLRQGADTQYF
TRBV6-2/TRBV6-3	-	many	TRBJ2-1	TGTGCCAGCGTGAGCAGGGACGAGCAGTTCTTC	CASVSRDEQFF
TRBV20-1	-	-	TRBJ1-1	TGCAGTGCTAGAGAAGTAATCGGGGTAACTGAAGCTTTCTTT	CSAREVIGVTEAFF
TRBV6-4	TRBD1	many	TRBJ2-7	TGTGCCAGCAGGACTACTCGGGACAGGGGGTCCATTAGCTCCTACGAGCAGTACTTC	CASRTTRDRGSISSYEQYF
TRBV6-2/TRBV6-3	TRBD2	few	TRBJ2-1	TGTGCCAGCAGTTACTCGATGACTAGCGGAGTAAATGAGCAGTTCTTC	CASSYSMTSGVNEQFF
TRBV9	TRBD1	-	TRBJ1-2	TGTGCCAGCAGGGGACAGGGGGCCAGTGGCTACACCTTC	CASRGQGASGYTF
TRBV6-2/TRBV6-3	-	few	TRBJ1-5	TGTGCCAGCAGTTACACCGGCGGACAGCCCCAGCATTTT	CASSYTGGQPQHF
TRBV6-1	-	few	TRBJ2-7	TGTGCCAGCAACACGATAGCAGGCGAGCAGTACTTC	CASNTIAGEQYF
TRBV20-1	TRBD2	few	TRBJ2-5	TGCAGTGCTCTACGACTAGCGGGTCTTCAAGAGACCCAGTACTTC	CSALRLAGLQETQYF
TRBV15	TRBD2	few	TRBJ2-3	TGTGCCACCAGCAGAGGTAGCGGGAGAGCGGCAGATACGCAGTATTTT	CATSRGSGRAADTQYF
TRBV10-2	TRBD2	few	TRBJ2-2	TGCGCCAGCAAGACTAGCGGGGGGGCCGGCGGGGAGCTGTTTTTT	CASKTSGGAGGELFF
TRBV20-1	-	few	TRBJ2-3	TGCAGTGCTAGACGTGTGGGGGGCAAAGATACGCAGTATTTT	CSARRVGGKDTQYF
TRBV4-1	TRBD1	few	TRBJ1-2	TGCGCCAGCAGCCAGGGACAGATCTATGGCTACACCTTC	CASSQGQIYGYTF
TRBV7-9	-	-	TRBJ2-6	TGTGCCAGCAGCTTAGTCGATGGGGCCAACGTCCTGACTTTC	CASSLVDGANVLTF
TRBV5-1	-	few	TRBJ1-6	TGCGCCAGCAGCAGAGGAACAGGGCTGGTCTCACCCCTCCACTTT	CASSRGTGLVSPLHF
TRBV5-1	TRBD1	few	TRBJ2-7	TGCGCCAGCAGCTTGGAGGCCAGGGGGTCCGACGAGCAGTACTTC	CASSLEARGSDEQYF
TRBV5-1	TRBD2	-	TRBJ2-5	TGCGCCAGCAGCTCCGGGACTAGCGGCCAGACCCAGTACTTC	CASSSGTSGQTQYF
TRBV19	-	few	TRBJ2-7	TGTGCCAGTAGTATTTTGGGCAGGGACTACGAGCAGTACTTC	CASSILGRDYEQYF
TRBV7-2	TRBD2	few	TRBJ2-3	TGTGCCAGCAGCTCTCATAGCGGGACAGATACGCAGTATTTT	CASSSHSGTDTQYF
TRBV20-1	-	-	TRBJ2-2	TGCAGTGTCACCTCAGACACCGGGGAGCTGTTTTTT	CSVTSDTGELFF
TRBV5-1	-	-	TRBJ2-7	TGCGCCAGCAGCTTGGATAGGGGAAACAACGAGCAGTACTTC	CASSLDRGNNEQYF
TRBV7-2	TRBD1	-	TRBJ2-6	TGTGCCAGCAGCACAGGGGCGTCTGGGGCCAACGTCCTGACTTTC	CASSTGASGANVLTF
TRBV29-1	-	-	TRBJ2-7	TGCAGCGCTAGGGACAAGAGCTCCTACGAGCAGTACTTC	CSARDKSSYEQYF
TRBV20-1	-	many	TRBJ1-2	TGCAGTGCTAGAGATCTCGACAGGAACTATGGCTACACCTTC	CSARDLDRNYGYTF
TRBV24-1	TRBD2	many	TRBJ2-1	TGTGCCACCAGTGACCCACTCCCGTCTAGCGGTCCAACCAATGAGCAGTTCTTC	CATSDPLPSSGPTNEQFF
TRBV12-3/TRBV12-4	TRBD1	-	TRBJ2-1	TGTGCCAGCAGCATACAGGGGGCAGCCTACAATGAGCAGTTCTTC	CASSIQGAAYNEQFF
TRBV7-9	-	-	TRBJ2-2	TGTGCCATCCAGAGGGGGCCGGGAGCGGACACCGGGGAGCTGTTTTTT	CAIQRGPGADTGELFF
TRBV2	TRBD1	-	TRBJ2-7	TGTGCCAGCGGGCAGGACAGGGCTTGGCAGTACTTC	CASGQDRAWQYF
TRBV20-1	TRBD2	few	TRBJ2-5	TGCAGTGCTAGGGTTAGCGGGGGGGGAGAGACCCAGTACTTC	CSARVSGGGETQYF
TRBV20-1	TRBD1	few	TRBJ1-2	TGCAGTGCTAGAGATCAGGGACAGGGGACAGGAACTAGGGGCTACACCTTC	CSARDQGQGTGTRGYTF
TRBV7-2	-	-	TRBJ2-7	TGTGCCAGCAGTCCAACCGGGACCCGCTACGAGCAGTACTTC	CASSPTGTRYEQYF
TRBV5-1	TRBD2	-	TRBJ2-3	TGTGCCAGCAGCTTGGGGACTAGCGCCAGCACAGATACGCAGTATTTT	CASSLGTSASTDTQYF
TRBV6-5	-	few	TRBJ1-5	TGTGCCAGCAGTTGGGGGACGGCGGGGGCGAATCAGCCCCAGCATTTT	CASSWGTAGANQPQHF
TRBV12-3/TRBV12-4	TRBD1	-	TRBJ1-1	TGTGCCAGCAGTCAGGCTCTCACAGGGGTAGCTTTCTTT	CASSQALTGVAFF